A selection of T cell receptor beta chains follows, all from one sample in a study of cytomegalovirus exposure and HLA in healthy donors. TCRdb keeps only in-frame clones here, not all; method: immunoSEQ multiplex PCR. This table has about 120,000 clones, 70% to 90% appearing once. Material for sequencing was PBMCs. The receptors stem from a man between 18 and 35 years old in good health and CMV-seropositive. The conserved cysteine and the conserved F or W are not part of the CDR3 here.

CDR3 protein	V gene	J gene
ASSSTREKQY	TRBV7-7	TRBJ2-3
ASSRGTAVRDTEAF	TRBV9	TRBJ1-1
ASSVGLAGGPPEQY	TRBV9	TRBJ2-7
ASSVGGGDERY	TRBV9	TRBJ2-7
AWASRTGAYEQY	TRBV30	TRBJ2-7
ASSLGGQINTEAF	TRBV5-1	TRBJ1-1
ASSDRRETSNQPQH	TRBV18	TRBJ1-5
ASSSPGQGQHTQY	TRBV7-9	TRBJ2-3
ASSVRTSGDPTGELF	TRBV9	TRBJ2-2
ASSLAGFGAEAF	TRBV5-1	TRBJ1-1
ASSDSAGGYYGYT	TRBV6-4	TRBJ1-2
ASRLAGAIKGSYEQY	TRBV12-2	TRBJ2-7
ASSVNRGGNSGANVLT	TRBV7-6	TRBJ2-6
ASQGQENTEAF	TRBV25-1	TRBJ1-1
ASSIGQGLGNQPQH	TRBV19	TRBJ1-5
ASSYFGGSPGELF	TRBV6-5	TRBJ2-2
ASSLRTGDGYT	TRBV19	TRBJ1-2
ASSDRVSTEAF	TRBV9	TRBJ1-1
ASSLALQGAFNYGYT	TRBV5-1	TRBJ1-2
ASSYALTGQTYEQY	TRBV2	TRBJ2-7
ASSDPGGNEQF	TRBV10-1	TRBJ2-1
SVDGRGGETQY	TRBV29-1	TRBJ2-5
ANYRGPGANVLT	TRBV5-4	TRBJ2-6
ASSSLGENGYT	TRBV5-4	TRBJ1-2
ASSAPVLAGVLSDTQY	TRBV9	TRBJ2-3
ASSLAGAGGNEQF	TRBV7-2	TRBJ2-1
ASSLDPGGSSYEQY	TRBV27	TRBJ2-7
ASSGGQVLEQY	TRBV2	TRBJ2-7
ASKTDYGDIQY	TRBV27	NA
AWNTRLGYT	TRBV30	TRBJ1-2
ASSVEEFGELF	TRBV9	TRBJ2-2
ASSQVGLAKLYEQY	TRBV4-1	TRBJ2-7
ASRAPSGGKGNEQF	TRBV7-8	TRBJ2-1
ASSHTSTWPEAF	TRBV18	TRBJ1-1
SAVEAGEQF	TRBV20-1	TRBJ2-1